The 9 T cell receptor beta chains presented below share a single source sample, sequenced in a study of blood T cell repertoires in COVID-19. Generated by immunoSEQ multiplex PCR, the TCRdb table keeps only in-frame clones and is missing some. Of approximately 400,000 clones listed, 70% to 90% are singletons. Sequences were obtained from PBMCs or T cells enriched from blood (not recorded which). Receptors originate from a young man who had recovered from COVID-19.

This clone was seen more than once but under ten times. V is TRBV7-2 and J is TRBJ1-5, with 8 bases identical to TRBD1. The CDR3 consists of 15 residues. Germline V CDR1 and CDR2: SGHTA, FQGNSA. V shed 1 base and J 4 bases; nucleotides not matched to a gene: 3. CDR3: CASSLDGTGNQPQHF. Here the CDR3 DNA reads TGTGCCAGCAGCTTAGATGGGACAGGTAATCAGCCCCAGCATTTT.

On this clone itself: In the same sample, other DNA sequences code for this CDR3. This sequence joins TRBV7-2 and TRBJ1-1, with D perhaps matching TRBD1 (5 bases). Germline V gene lookup returns CDR1 SGHTA and CDR2 FQGNSA. Trimming left V 1 base short and J 1 base short, with 10 bases between. The CDR3 has 15 residues. This chain's CDR3 is CASSLVGGTNTEAFF. The CDR3 DNA sequence: TGTGCCAGCAGCTTAGTGGGGGGGACGAACACTGAAGCTTTCTTT.

The chain couples TRBV30 to TRBJ1-2, with D hard to call. The CDR3 sequence is 14 residues long. Germline V CDR1 and CDR2: GTSNPN, SVGIG (reference sequence). V lost 0 bases to trimming and J lost 0 bases, with 8 bases between them. Here the CDR3 reads CAWSVLYSNYGYTF. CDR3 sequence (DNA): TGTGCCTGGAGTGTACTTTACTCTAACTATGGCTACACCTTC.

V and J are TRBV18 and TRBJ2-4; weak D call: TRBD1 (6 bases). V gave up 3 bases and J gave up 9 bases, with 12 bases separating them. CDR1 and CDR2 (germline): KGHSH, LQKENI. The CDR3 covers 13 residues. The CDR3, as DNA: TGTGCCAGCTCACCTACAGGGTTTGGCATTCAGTACTTC. Translation: CASSPTGFGIQYF.

V is TRBV7-6 and J is TRBJ1-2; D is perhaps TRBD1 (6 bases). CDR3 size: 16 residues. Trimming left V 3 bases short and J 4 bases short, with 18 bases between. Germline assignment: CDR1 SGHVS and CDR2 FNYEAQ. CDR3 DNA: TGTGCCAGCAGCTTGTCGGTAGGGGGAAATGGCTATGGCTACACCTTC. Translated: CASSLSVGGNGYGYTF. Supplemented by reference TRBV7-6 and TRBJ1-2, the full variable domain reads GAGVSQSPRYKVTKRGQDVALRCDPISGHVSLYWYRQALGQGPEFLTYFNYEAQQDKSGLPNDRFSAERPEGSISTLTIQRTEQRDSAMYRCASSLSVGGNGYGYTFGSGTRLTVV.

The CDR3 sequence: CASSRGQGAGEQYF. CDR3 DNA sequence: TGTGCCAGCAGCAGGGGGCAGGGGGCAGGAGAGCAGTACTTC. The V gene is TRBV6-5, the J gene TRBJ2-7, with TRBD1 matching 8 bases. CDR1 is MNHEY, CDR2 SVGAGI, per germline. The CDR3 runs to 14 residues. J lost 7 bases, V lost 6 bases, and 11 bases had no gene match.

The CDR3 protein is CASSSPGKGLREKLFF. The DNA of the CDR3 is TGTGCCAGCAGTTCCCCCGGGAAAGGACTCAGGGAAAAACTGTTTTTT. V is TRBV6-5 and J is TRBJ1-4; D gene unclear. V was shortened by 4 bases and J by 8 bases, with 20 bases between the two germline ends. CDR1 and CDR2 (germline): MNHEY, SVGAGI. The CDR3 is 16 residues long.

This clone was counted a single time. This chain links TRBV27 with TRBJ1-2; possibly TRBD1 for D (6 bases). The germline CDR1 and CDR2 sequences are MNHEY and SMNVEV (reference sequence). The CDR3 has 15 residues. V shed 4 bases and J shed 3 bases, with 15 bases lying between them. In DNA, the CDR3 is TGTGCCAGCAGTTCTCAAGGGTCAGGGGACTATGGCTACACCTTC. This codes for CASSSQGSGDYGYTF.

V is TRBV7-3 and J is TRBJ2-3; 11 bases match TRBD2. The trim removed 5 bases at V and 2 bases at J, leaving 6 bases unmatched. Germline V CDR1 and CDR2: SGHTA, FQGTGA. This CDR3 has 16 residues. The CDR3 coding sequence is TGTGCCAGCAGCCCCAGACTAGCGGGGCCCACAGATACGCAGTATTTT. Protein product: CASSPRLAGPTDTQYF.